The present entry profiles one TCR beta chain with its context. TCRdb itself ran the 5' RACE reads through MiXCR, one entry per CDR3 protein. The table records almost 45,000 distinct CDR3 sequences, roughly 7.2% of them present only once. These data originate in a study of T-cell memory formation after mild COVID-19. The TCR comes from an adult who had mild COVID-19 (a few samples of this study predate the infection). Cell type and time point are not known. The sample comprised PBMCs or a T cell subset sorted from them (not recorded which).

The CDR3, as DNA: TGTGCCAGCAGCCCCCTCGGGTCAGGGGCAAACTACGAGCAGTACTTC. Its translation is CASSPLGSGANYEQYF. The rearrangement links TRBV4-2 to TRBJ2-7, with D tentatively TRBD1 (6 bases). Germline CDR1 reads LGHNA; CDR2 reads YNFKEQ. Trimming took off 4 bases at V and 3 bases at J, with 19 bases between the two ends. This CDR3 comprises 16 residues.